This T cell receptor beta chain stems from a study of molecular identifiers for immune sequencing clone quantification. V lost 0 bases and J lost 5, with 14 bases in between. There are 15 residues in the CDR3. Germline values: CDR1 SGHRS, CDR2 YFSETQ. This clonotype was picked up many times. TCRdb reanalysed the PCR reads using MiXCR and keeps one entry per CDR3 protein. The sample lists 55,000 to 75,000 distinct CDR3 sequences, approximately 18% occurring once. The sample consisted of naive CD8+ T cells from blood, with Jurkat cell RNA spiked in. Subset reported: FACS-sorted CD8+CD4-CCR7+CD45RA+ naive T cells. The chain carries TRBV5-1 and TRBJ1-1; D may be TRBD1 (5 bases). The sequence came from a human donor in good health. Some libraries in this study had Jurkat cell RNA spiked in. This CDR3 reads CASSLASGSGTEAFF. Written as DNA, the CDR3 is TGCGCCAGCAGCTTGGCCTCAGGGTCAGGAACTGAAGCTTTCTTT.